Below, 4 T cell receptor beta chains from the same sample are listed, as sequenced in a study of graft-versus-host responses after intestinal transplantation. Measured with immunoSEQ multiplex PCR; TCRdb has only the in-frame clones, and not every one. The sample lists approximately 16,000 clones, over 75% occurring once. Specimen: PBMCs, collected approximately 110 days after intestinal transplant. These receptor sequences come from a human patient who received an intestinal transplant, so some T cells may come from the graft donor.

J is TRBJ2-5 and V is TRBV5-4; tentatively, D is TRBD2 (7 bases). From germline, CDR1 is SGHNT and CDR2 YYREEE (reference sequence). Trimming took 6 bases from V and 2 from J, leaving 14 bases between them. This CDR3 is 14 amino acids long. The CDR3: CASTRGGAQETQYF. The CDR3, as DNA: TGTGCCAGCACCCGAGGGGGGGCTCAAGAGACCCAGTACTTC.

The rearrangement joins TRBV11-2 to TRBJ1-4; no clear D gene. This CDR3 region has 14 residues. The germline V and J ends were trimmed by 0 bases and 6 bases, with 8 bases remaining between them. The V gene's germline CDR1 is SGHAT and CDR2 FQNNGV. In DNA form, the CDR3 reads TGTGCCAGCAGCTTAGAATCGTTTGATGAAAAACTGTTTTTT. Translating gives CASSLESFDEKLFF.

This clone appeared a single time. The genes are TRBV13 and TRBJ2-1; D may match TRBD1 or TRBD2 (5 bases each). The CDR3 length is 15 residues. The V gene lost 7 bases and the J gene lost 4 bases, with 17 bases spanning the gap. CDR1 and CDR2 (germline): PRHDT, FYEKMQ (reference sequence). The CDR3 region has the DNA TGTGCCAGCACCACATTACAGGACTCTTACAATGAGCAGTTCTTC. It codes for CASTTLQDSYNEQFF. Variable domain in full (rest from reference TRBV13 and TRBJ2-1): AAGVIQSPRHLIKEKRETATLKCYPIPRHDTVYWYQQGPGQDPQFLISFYEKMQSDKGSIPDRFSAQQFSDYHSELNMSSLELGDSALYFCASTTLQDSYNEQFFGPGTRLTVL.

The gene calls are TRBV5-3 and TRBJ2-5; unclear D gene. TRBV5-3 is classed as an ORF, of uncertain function. Trimming cost V 2 bases and J 4 bases, with 3 bases left between them. The CDR3 totals 11 residues. In nucleotides, the CDR3 is TGTGCCAGAAGCTTCCGAGAGACCCAGTACTTC. Translation: CARSFRETQYF.